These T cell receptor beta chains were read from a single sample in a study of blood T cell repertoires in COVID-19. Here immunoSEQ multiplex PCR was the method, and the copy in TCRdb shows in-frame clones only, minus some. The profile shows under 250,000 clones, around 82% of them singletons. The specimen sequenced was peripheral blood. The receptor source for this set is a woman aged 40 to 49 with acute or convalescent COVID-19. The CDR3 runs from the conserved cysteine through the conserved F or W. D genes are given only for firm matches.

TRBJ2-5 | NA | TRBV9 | CASSVQGYPEETQYF | TGTGCCAGCAGCGTTCAGGGGTACCCTGAAGAGACCCAGTACTTC
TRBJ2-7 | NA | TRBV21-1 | CASNRILISNEQYF | TGTGCCAGCAACAGGATCCTAATATCAAACGAGCAGTACTTC
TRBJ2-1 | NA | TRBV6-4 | CASSVIGGDHNEQFF | TGTGCCAGCAGTGTTATAGGGGGAGACCACAATGAGCAGTTCTTC
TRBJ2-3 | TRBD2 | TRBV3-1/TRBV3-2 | CASSQERQRGLRQDTQYF | TGTGCCAGCAGCCAAGAACGGCAGCGGGGGCTTCGTCAAGATACGCAGTATTTT
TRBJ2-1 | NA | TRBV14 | CASSQPRGEAYNEQFF | TGTGCCAGCAGCCAACCCCGCGGGGAGGCCTACAATGAGCAGTTCTTC
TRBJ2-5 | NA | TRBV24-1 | CATSDSEFRGTQYF | TGTGCCACCAGTGATTCTGAGTTCCGGGGGACCCAGTACTTC
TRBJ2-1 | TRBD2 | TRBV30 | CAWMVPGLAGVNEQFF | TGTGCCTGGATGGTTCCGGGACTAGCGGGAGTTAATGAGCAGTTCTTC
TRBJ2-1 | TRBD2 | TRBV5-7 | CASSPELAFYSNEQFF | TGTGCCAGCAGTCCCGAACTAGCGTTCTACAGCAATGAGCAGTTCTTC
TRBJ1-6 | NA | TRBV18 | CASSPSIVGAYNSPLHF | TGTGCCAGCTCACCATCGATTGTGGGGGCTTATAATTCACCCCTCCACTTT
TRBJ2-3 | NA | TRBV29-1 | CSAREDTTDTQYF | TGCAGCGCAAGGGAGGATACCACAGATACGCAGTATTTT